This T cell receptor beta chain was profiled in a study of shared clonotypes between healthy human individuals. V was trimmed by 2 bases and J by 1 base, leaving 17 bases between them. The CDR3 totals 17 residues. Germline assignment: CDR1 MDHEN and CDR2 SYDVKM. Each cell subset's genomic DNA was divided evenly among several immunoSEQ plates. TCRdb's copy holds only in-frame clones and misses some; the assay was immunoSEQ multiplex PCR. The table has about 2.3 million clones, approximately 93% seen once. General study findings and limits: Sharing across a few donors was seen in 4.5% to 6.5% of naive CD4 clonotypes. Unshared clonotypes carried lower generation probabilities than those common to all four donors.

Details on this clone: Its antigen is not identified.

This TCR derives from a young man in good health. Some clones in this sample may be carry-over from other donors' samples. J is TRBJ2-5 and V is TRBV28, with a possible D match to TRBD1 (6 bases). The source material was naive CD4+ T cells from PBMCs. The subset denotes: CD45RA+ positively selected. The CDR3 is CASSLGRIGTTQETQYF. CDR3 bases: TGTGCCAGCAGTTTAGGTCGTATAGGGACAACCCAAGAGACCCAGTACTTC.